The 30 T cell receptor beta chains below all came from one sample that was sequenced in a study of T cells expressing NK-cell markers. No DNA is given; TCRdb re-called the 5' RACE reads and lists each CDR3 protein once. This sample contains about 390,000 distinct CDR3 sequences. Sequences were obtained from blood T cells: a sorted CD56 or NKG2C T cell subset, CD4+ or CD8+ T cells, or bulk PBMC T cells (not recorded which). The receptors shown here come from a woman between 50 and 59 years old in good health.

The CDR3: CSAVGLQLGEQFF. The chain carries TRBV20-1 and TRBJ2-1; TCRdb reports TRBD2, a call that lacks DNA to check it against. The CDR3 contains 13 residues. Germline loops: CDR1 DFQATT, CDR2 SNEGSKA (reference sequence).

The chain recombines TRBV27 with TRBJ2-5. From germline, CDR1 is MNHEY and CDR2 SMNVEV (reference sequence). The CDR3 sequence is 15 residues long. CDR3: CASSLNGASQETQYF.

The chain has TRBV11-2 and TRBJ2-3; the TCRdb call, TRBD1, lacks DNA for checking. This CDR3 has 18 amino acids. Per the germline V gene, CDR1 is SGHAT and CDR2 is FQNNGV. CDR3 protein: CASSPFRGTGGMSDTQYF.

The chain employs TRBV12-3 or TRBV12-4 and TRBJ2-5. The CDR3 contains 16 residues. CDR3 sequence reads: CASSLDLTLPQETQYF.

The V and J genes are TRBV12-3 or TRBV12-4 and TRBJ2-3; TCRdb designates TRBD1, a call that cannot be tested without DNA. The CDR3 has 13 amino acids. The CDR3 sequence is CASSPGPSDTQYF.

The gene calls are TRBV5-5 and TRBJ2-5; TCRdb's assignment of TRBD2 cannot be checked, as there is no DNA. Germline V CDR1 and CDR2: SGHKS, YYEKEE (reference sequence). The CDR3 contains 15 residues. CDR3 in amino acids: CASSFPPAGEETQYF.

This chain uses TRBV6-2 or TRBV6-3 with TRBJ2-1; the TRBD2 assignment by TCRdb is unverifiable without DNA. This CDR3 spans 16 amino acids. CDR1 MNHEY and CDR2 SVGEGT come from the germline V gene. CDR3 residues: CASSYDGLAVLNEQFF.

The V call is TRBV27, the J call TRBJ2-7; the TCRdb call, TRBD2, lacks DNA for checking. There are 16 residues in the CDR3. Germline values: CDR1 MNHEY, CDR2 SMNVEV (reference sequence). CDR3 in amino acids: CASSLGRQREGGEQYF.

The gene calls are TRBV5-1 and TRBJ1-4. CDR3 length: 16 amino acids. Germline CDR1 and CDR2: SGHRS and YFSETQ. The CDR3 sequence: CASSWDSPSTNEKLFF.

The V gene is TRBV11-3, the J gene TRBJ2-1; TCRdb calls TRBD1, which cannot be checked without DNA. From germline, CDR1 is SGHNT and CDR2 YENEEA. The CDR3 consists of 15 residues. The chain's CDR3 is CASSAGKGEYNEQFF.

The chain employs TRBV12-3 or TRBV12-4 and TRBJ2-7; the TCRdb call, TRBD1, lacks DNA for checking. This CDR3 is built from 15 residues. CDR3 sequence: CASRFGTGGYHEQYF.

J is TRBJ2-3 and V is TRBV29-1; there is no DNA to check the TCRdb D call of TRBD2. This CDR3 has 15 amino acids. Germline values: CDR1 SQVTM, CDR2 ANQGSEA. CDR3 protein: CSFRLAGSWADTQYF.

The gene calls are TRBV9 and TRBJ2-1; TCRdb outputs TRBD1, but without DNA this stays unchecked. Germline V gene lookup returns CDR1 SGDLS and CDR2 YYNGEE. The CDR3 contains 16 residues. The chain's CDR3 is CASSVALRERDNEQFF.

This chain connects TRBV7-9 to TRBJ1-6; checking the TCRdb D call of TRBD1 is not possible without DNA. The CDR3 contains 14 residues. The V gene's germline CDR1 is SEHNR and CDR2 FQNEAQ (reference sequence). CDR3 residues: CASSLRDPNSPLHF.

CDR3 protein: CAIFGGQEQFF. The chain joins TRBV10-3 to TRBJ2-1; lacking DNA, the TRBD1 call made by TCRdb goes unchecked. This CDR3 region has 11 residues. From germline, CDR1 is ENHRY and CDR2 SYGVKD.

The chain's CDR3 is CSAGLAVQETQYF. V usage is TRBV29-1 and J usage is TRBJ2-5; TCRdb's assignment of TRBD2 cannot be checked, as there is no DNA. There are 13 residues in the CDR3. Germline CDR1 is SQVTM and CDR2 is ANQGSEA.

This rearrangement joins TRBV20-1 to TRBJ2-7; the TCRdb D gene call, TRBD2, has no DNA to confirm it. This CDR3 is built from 19 residues. Germline V CDR1 and CDR2: DFQATT, SNEGSKA (reference sequence). The CDR3: CSARSPYTSGSDFPYEQYF.

The V gene is TRBV27, the J gene TRBJ1-2; without DNA, the TCRdb call of TRBD1 cannot be checked. The CDR3 is 19 residues long. Germline values: CDR1 MNHEY, CDR2 SMNVEV (reference sequence). The CDR3 spells CASSLGAPQGGTSNYGYTF.

V and J are TRBV6-2 or TRBV6-3 and TRBJ2-1; TCRdb outputs TRBD1, but without DNA this stays unchecked. The germline V gene encodes CDR1 MNHEY and CDR2 SVGEGT. CDR3 length equals 13 residues. CDR3 sequence reads: CASRMGQRNEQFF.

This chain uses TRBV7-6 with TRBJ2-7. From germline, CDR1 is SGHVS and CDR2 FNYEAQ. This CDR3 is 12 amino acids long. This chain's CDR3 is CASSFRFDEQYF.

The V call is TRBV24-1, the J call TRBJ2-2; absent DNA, TCRdb's TRBD2 call cannot be checked. The CDR3 extends over 16 amino acids. CDR1 is KGHDR and CDR2 is SFDVKD in the germline V gene. The chain's CDR3 is CATSDYSGIDTGELFF.

The rearrangement uses TRBV5-1 and TRBJ2-3; as DNA is missing, the TRBD2 call by TCRdb cannot be tested. CDR1 SGHRS and CDR2 YFSETQ come from the germline V gene. CDR3 length: 15 residues. CDR3: CASSLGGRAENTQYF. The full variable domain, completed using reference TRBV5-1 and TRBJ2-3, is KAGVTQTPRYLIKTRGQQVTLSCSPISGHRSVSWYQQTPGQGLQFLFEYFSETQRNKGNFPGRFSGRQFSNSRSEMNVSTLELGDSALYLCASSLGGRAENTQYFGPGTRLTVL.

The gene calls are TRBV2 and TRBJ2-5; TCRdb's D gene call, TRBD2, goes unchecked for lack of DNA. Per the germline V gene, CDR1 is SNHLY and CDR2 is FYNNEI. This CDR3 spans 15 amino acids. CDR3 in amino acids: CASSDARAGRETQYF.

The genes are TRBV11-3 and TRBJ2-1; TCRdb reports TRBD2, a call that lacks DNA to check it against. The CDR3 runs 14 residues. CDR1 SGHNT and CDR2 YENEEA come from the germline V gene. CDR3 sequence reads: CASSFEVAADEQFF.

V is TRBV12-3 or TRBV12-4 and J is TRBJ1-4; the TCRdb call, TRBD1, lacks DNA for checking. The CDR3 runs 14 residues. The CDR3: CASSMRGRNEKLFF.

The chain is built from TRBV9 and TRBJ2-6; there is no DNA to check the TCRdb D call of TRBD1. Germline V CDR1 and CDR2: SGDLS, YYNGEE. The CDR3 spans 13 residues. This CDR3 reads CASMGPPANVLTF.

The J gene is TRBJ2-5, the V gene TRBV4-2; as DNA is missing, the TRBD2 call by TCRdb cannot be tested. Germline V gene lookup returns CDR1 LGHNA and CDR2 YNFKEQ. The CDR3 is made up of 15 amino acids. CDR3 loop: CASSQATSGQETQYF.

The chain recombines TRBV2 with TRBJ2-5; TCRdb reports TRBD1, a call that lacks DNA to check it against. Looked up from germline, CDR1 is SNHLY and CDR2 is FYNNEI. This CDR3 has 13 residues. The CDR3 spells CASKRAIQETQYF.

The rearrangement joins TRBV24-1 to TRBJ2-1; as DNA is missing, the TRBD2 call by TCRdb cannot be tested. Germline loops: CDR1 KGHDR, CDR2 SFDVKD. The CDR3 consists of 17 residues. The chain's CDR3 is CATSDKREGYSYNEQFF.

This chain links TRBV7-9 with TRBJ2-5; the TCRdb D gene call, TRBD2, has no DNA to confirm it. The CDR3 totals 14 residues. Germline-derived CDR1 and CDR2 are SEHNR and FQNEAQ (reference sequence). The CDR3 reads CASSLLAGGETQYF.